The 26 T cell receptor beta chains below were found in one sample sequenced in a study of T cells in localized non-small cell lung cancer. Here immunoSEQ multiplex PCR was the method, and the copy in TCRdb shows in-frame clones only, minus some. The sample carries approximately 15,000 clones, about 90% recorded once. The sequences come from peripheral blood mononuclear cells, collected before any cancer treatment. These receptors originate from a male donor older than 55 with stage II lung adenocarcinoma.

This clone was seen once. CDR3: CASSRQGSNTEAFF. The CDR3, as DNA: TGTGCCAGCAGTCGACAGGGGTCGAACACTGAAGCTTTCTTT. The chain couples TRBV6-9 to TRBJ1-1, with 8 bases matching TRBD1. J gave up 1 base and V 5 bases, and 3 bases lay outside the gene matches. The CDR3 totals 14 residues. Per germline, CDR1 MNHGY and CDR2 SVAAGI.

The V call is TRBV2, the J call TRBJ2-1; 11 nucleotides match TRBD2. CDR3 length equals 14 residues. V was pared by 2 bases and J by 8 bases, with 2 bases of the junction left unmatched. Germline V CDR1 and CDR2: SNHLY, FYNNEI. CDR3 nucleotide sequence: TGTGCCAGCAGTGAAACTAGCGGGAGTGATGAGCAGTTCTTC. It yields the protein CASSETSGSDEQFF.

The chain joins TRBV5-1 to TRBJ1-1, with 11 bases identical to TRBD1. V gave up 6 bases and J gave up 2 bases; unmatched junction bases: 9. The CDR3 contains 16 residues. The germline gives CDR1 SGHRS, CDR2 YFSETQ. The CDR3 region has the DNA TGCGCCAGCACCCCCGAGGGACAGGGGGAAAACACTGAAGCTTTCTTT. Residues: CASTPEGQGENTEAFF.

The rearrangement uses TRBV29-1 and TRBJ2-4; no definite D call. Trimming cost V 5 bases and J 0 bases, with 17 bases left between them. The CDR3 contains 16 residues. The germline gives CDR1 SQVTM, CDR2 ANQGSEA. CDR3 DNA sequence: TGCAGCGTTTTGGCCCATGATGGGGTAGCCAAAAACATTCAGTACTTC. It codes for CSVLAHDGVAKNIQYF. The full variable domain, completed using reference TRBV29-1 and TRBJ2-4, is SAVISQKPSRDICQRGTSLTIQCQVDSQVTMMFWYRQQPGQSLTLIATANQGSEATYESGFVIDKFPISRPNLTFSTLTVSNMSPEDSSIYLCSVLAHDGVAKNIQYFGAGTRLSVL.

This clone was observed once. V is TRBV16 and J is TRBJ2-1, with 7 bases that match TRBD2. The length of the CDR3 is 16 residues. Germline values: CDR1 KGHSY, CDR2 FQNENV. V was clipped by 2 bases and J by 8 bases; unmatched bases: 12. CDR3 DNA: TGTGCCAGCAGCCAAGCTGTCGCGGGAGCTAGGGATGAGCAGTTCTTC. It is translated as CASSQAVAGARDEQFF.

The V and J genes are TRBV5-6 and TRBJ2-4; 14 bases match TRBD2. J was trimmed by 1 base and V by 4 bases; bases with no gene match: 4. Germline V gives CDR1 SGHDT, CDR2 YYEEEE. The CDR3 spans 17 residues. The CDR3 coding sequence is TGTGCCAGCAGCGGGGGACTAGCGGGAGCGGCCAAAAACATTCAGTACTTC. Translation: CASSGGLAGAAKNIQYF.

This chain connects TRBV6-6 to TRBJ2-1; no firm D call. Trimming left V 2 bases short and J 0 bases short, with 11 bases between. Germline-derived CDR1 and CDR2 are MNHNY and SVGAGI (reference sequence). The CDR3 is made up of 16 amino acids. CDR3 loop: CASSYTRVSSYNEQFF. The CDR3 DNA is TGTGCCAGCAGTTACACCCGGGTAAGCTCCTACAATGAGCAGTTCTTC.

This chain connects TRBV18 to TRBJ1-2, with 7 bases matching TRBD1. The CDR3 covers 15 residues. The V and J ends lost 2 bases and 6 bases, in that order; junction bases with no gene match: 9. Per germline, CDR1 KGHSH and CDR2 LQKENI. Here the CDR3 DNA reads TGTGCCAGCTCACCAATAGCGAGACAGGGTAATGGCTACACCTTC. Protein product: CASSPIARQGNGYTF. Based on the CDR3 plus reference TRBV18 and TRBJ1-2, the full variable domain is NAGVMQNPRHLVRRRGQEARLRCSPMKGHSHVYWYRQLPEEGLKFMVYLQKENIIDESGMPKERFSAEFPKEGPSILRIQQVVRGDSAAYFCASSPIARQGNGYTFGSGTRLTVV.

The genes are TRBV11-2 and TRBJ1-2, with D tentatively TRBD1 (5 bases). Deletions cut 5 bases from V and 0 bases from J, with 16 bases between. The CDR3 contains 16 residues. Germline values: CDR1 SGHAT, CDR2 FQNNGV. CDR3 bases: TGTGCCAGCAGCGTTCTTGGGACTTCCCCTAACTATGGCTACACCTTC. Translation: CASSVLGTSPNYGYTF. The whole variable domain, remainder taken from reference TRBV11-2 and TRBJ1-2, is EAGVAQSPRYKIIEKRQSVAFWCNPISGHATLYWYQQILGQGPKLLIQFQNNGVVDDSQLPKDRFSAERLKGVDSTLKIQPAKLEDSAVYLCASSVLGTSPNYGYTFGSGTRLTVV.

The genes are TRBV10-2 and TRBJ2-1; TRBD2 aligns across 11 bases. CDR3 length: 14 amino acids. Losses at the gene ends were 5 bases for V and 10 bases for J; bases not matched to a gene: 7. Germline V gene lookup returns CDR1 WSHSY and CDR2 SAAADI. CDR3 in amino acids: CASSFGTSGGEQFF. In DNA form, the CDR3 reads TGCGCCAGCAGTTTCGGGACTAGCGGAGGGGAGCAGTTCTTC.

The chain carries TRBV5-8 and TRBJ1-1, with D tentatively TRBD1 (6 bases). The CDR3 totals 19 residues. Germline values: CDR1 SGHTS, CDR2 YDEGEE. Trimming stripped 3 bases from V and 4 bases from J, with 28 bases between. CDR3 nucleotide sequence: TGTGCCAGCAGCTACGGATCGTTCACGGACAGTCTGGGGAGCACTGAAGCTTTCTTT. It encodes CASSYGSFTDSLGSTEAFF.

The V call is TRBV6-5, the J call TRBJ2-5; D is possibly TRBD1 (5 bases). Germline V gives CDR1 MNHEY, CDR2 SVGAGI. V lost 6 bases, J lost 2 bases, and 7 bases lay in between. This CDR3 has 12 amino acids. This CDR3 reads CASRRGQETQYF. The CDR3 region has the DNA TGTGCCAGCAGAAGGGGACAAGAGACCCAGTACTTC.

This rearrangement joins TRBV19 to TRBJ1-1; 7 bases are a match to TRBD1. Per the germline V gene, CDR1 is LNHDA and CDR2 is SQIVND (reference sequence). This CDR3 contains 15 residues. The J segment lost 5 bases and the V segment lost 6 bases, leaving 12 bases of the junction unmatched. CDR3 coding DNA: TGTGCCAGTAGCCGGGAAGGGGGCAGGGGGACTGAAGCTTTCTTT. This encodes CASSREGGRGTEAFF.

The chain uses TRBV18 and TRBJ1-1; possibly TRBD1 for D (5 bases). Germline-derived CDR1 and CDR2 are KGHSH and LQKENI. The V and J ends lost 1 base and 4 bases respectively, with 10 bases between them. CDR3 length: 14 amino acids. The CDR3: CASSPQQDATEAFF. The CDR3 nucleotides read TGTGCCAGCTCACCACAACAGGATGCCACTGAAGCTTTCTTT.

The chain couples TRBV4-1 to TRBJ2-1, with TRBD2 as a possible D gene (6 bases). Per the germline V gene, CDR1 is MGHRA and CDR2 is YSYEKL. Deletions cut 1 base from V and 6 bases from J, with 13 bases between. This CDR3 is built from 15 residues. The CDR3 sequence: CASSQGLGSGNEQFF. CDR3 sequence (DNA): TGCGCCAGCAGCCAAGGGCTCGGGAGTGGCAATGAGCAGTTCTTC.

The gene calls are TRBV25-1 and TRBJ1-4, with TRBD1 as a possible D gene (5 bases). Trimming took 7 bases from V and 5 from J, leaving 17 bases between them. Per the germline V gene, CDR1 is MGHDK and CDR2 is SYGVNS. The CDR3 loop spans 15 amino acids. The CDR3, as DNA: TGTGCCAGCAACGCCCAGGGACGACTAAATGAAAAACTGTTTTTT. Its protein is CASNAQGRLNEKLFF.

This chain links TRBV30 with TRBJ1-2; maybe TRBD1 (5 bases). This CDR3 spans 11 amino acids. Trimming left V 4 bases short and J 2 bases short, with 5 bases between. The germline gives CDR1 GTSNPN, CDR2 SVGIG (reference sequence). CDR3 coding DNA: TGTGCCTGGACAGGGAACTATGGCTACACCTTC. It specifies CAWTGNYGYTF.

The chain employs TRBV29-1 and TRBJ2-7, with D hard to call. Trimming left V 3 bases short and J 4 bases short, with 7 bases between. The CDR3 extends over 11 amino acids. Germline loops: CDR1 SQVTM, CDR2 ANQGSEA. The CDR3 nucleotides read TGCAGCGTTGAGAACGCATACGAGCAGTACTTC. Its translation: CSVENAYEQYF.

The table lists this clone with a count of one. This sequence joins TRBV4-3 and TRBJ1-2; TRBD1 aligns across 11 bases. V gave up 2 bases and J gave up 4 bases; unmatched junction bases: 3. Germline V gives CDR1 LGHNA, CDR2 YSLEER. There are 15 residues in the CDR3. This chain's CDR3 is CASSQWTGGSYGYTF. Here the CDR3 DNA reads TGCGCCAGCAGCCAATGGACAGGGGGCTCCTATGGCTACACCTTC.

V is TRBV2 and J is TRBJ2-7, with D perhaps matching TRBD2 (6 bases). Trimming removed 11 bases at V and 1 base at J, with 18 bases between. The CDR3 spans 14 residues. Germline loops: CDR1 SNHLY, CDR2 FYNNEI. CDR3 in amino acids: CACGKAAVSYEQYF. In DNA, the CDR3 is TGTGCCTGCGGGAAGGCAGCGGTATCCTACGAGCAGTACTTC. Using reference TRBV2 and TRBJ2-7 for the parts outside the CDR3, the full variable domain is EPEVTQTPSHQVTQMGQEVILRCVPISNHLYFYWYRQILGQKVEFLVSFYNNEISEKSEIFDDQFSVERPDGSNFTLKIRSTKLEDSAMYFCACGKAAVSYEQYFGPGTRLTVT.

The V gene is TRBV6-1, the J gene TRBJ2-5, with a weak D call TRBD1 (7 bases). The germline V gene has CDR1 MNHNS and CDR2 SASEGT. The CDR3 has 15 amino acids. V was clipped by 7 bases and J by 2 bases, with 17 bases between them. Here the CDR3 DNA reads TGTGCCAGCAAAGGAGGGGGCGCCGGGCAAGAGACCCAGTACTTC. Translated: CASKGGGAGQETQYF.

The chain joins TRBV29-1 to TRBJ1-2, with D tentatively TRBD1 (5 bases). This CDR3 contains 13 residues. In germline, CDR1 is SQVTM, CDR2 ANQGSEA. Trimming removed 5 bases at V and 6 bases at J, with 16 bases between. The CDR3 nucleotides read TGCAGCGTTCAAAAGACAGTCGCCCATGGCTACACCTTC. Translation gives CSVQKTVAHGYTF. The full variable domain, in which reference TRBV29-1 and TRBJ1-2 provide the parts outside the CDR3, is SAVISQKPSRDICQRGTSLTIQCQVDSQVTMMFWYRQQPGQSLTLIATANQGSEATYESGFVIDKFPISRPNLTFSTLTVSNMSPEDSSIYLCSVQKTVAHGYTFGSGTRLTVV.

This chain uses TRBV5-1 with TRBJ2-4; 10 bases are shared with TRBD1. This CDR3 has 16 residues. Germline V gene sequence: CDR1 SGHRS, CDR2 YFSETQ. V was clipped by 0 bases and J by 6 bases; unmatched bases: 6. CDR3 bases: TGCGCCAGCAGCTTGGTACCGGGACAGGGGATAAACATTCAGTACTTC. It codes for CASSLVPGQGINIQYF.

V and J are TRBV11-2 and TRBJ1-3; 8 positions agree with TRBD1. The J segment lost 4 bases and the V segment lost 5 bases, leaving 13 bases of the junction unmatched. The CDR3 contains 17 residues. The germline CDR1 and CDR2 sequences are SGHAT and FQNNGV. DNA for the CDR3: TGTGCCAGCAGCACCCGATTGACAGGGGAAAAAGGAAACACCATATATTTT. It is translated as CASSTRLTGEKGNTIYF. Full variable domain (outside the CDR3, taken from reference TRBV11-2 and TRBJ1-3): EAGVAQSPRYKIIEKRQSVAFWCNPISGHATLYWYQQILGQGPKLLIQFQNNGVVDDSQLPKDRFSAERLKGVDSTLKIQPAKLEDSAVYLCASSTRLTGEKGNTIYFGEGSWLTVV.

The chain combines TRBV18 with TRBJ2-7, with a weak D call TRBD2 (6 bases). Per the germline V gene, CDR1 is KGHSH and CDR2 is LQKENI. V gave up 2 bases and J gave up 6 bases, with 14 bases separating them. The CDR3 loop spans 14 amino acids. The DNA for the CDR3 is TGTGCCAGCTCACCAAGGAGGGAGGTGGTCGAGCAGTACTTC. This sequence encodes CASSPRREVVEQYF. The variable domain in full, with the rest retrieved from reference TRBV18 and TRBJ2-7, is NAGVMQNPRHLVRRRGQEARLRCSPMKGHSHVYWYRQLPEEGLKFMVYLQKENIIDESGMPKERFSAEFPKEGPSILRIQQVVRGDSAAYFCASSPRREVVEQYFGPGTRLTVT.

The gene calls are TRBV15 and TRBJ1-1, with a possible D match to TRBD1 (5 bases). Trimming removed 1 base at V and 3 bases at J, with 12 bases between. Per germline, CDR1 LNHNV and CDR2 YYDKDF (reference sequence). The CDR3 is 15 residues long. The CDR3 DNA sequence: TGTGCCACCAGCAGAGGGTGGGGGGTTGACACTGAAGCTTTCTTT. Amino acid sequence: CATSRGWGVDTEAFF.